One and the same sample provided the 3 T cell receptor beta chains below, sequenced in a study of control samples from healthy donors and cancer patients. Produced via immunoSEQ multiplex PCR; TCRdb's table is partial and in-frame only. The table shows 75,000 to 95,000 clones, with around 84% occurring only once. Sequenced sample: PBMCs. The receptor source for this set is a man aged 70-80 years with lung cancer.

The chain combines TRBV6-1 with TRBJ2-3, with 8 bases fitting TRBD1. From germline, CDR1 is MNHNS and CDR2 SASEGT. V dropped 1 base and J dropped 4; count of bases not matched to a gene: 7. CDR3 length: 16 residues. The CDR3 here is CASSEGDRWLSDTQYF. DNA for the CDR3: TGTGCCAGCAGTGAAGGGGACAGGTGGTTATCAGATACGCAGTATTTT.

CDR3 bases: TGTGCTAGTGGTTTGACCCACGGAGCAACTAATGAAAAACTGTTTTTT. Residues: CASGLTHGATNEKLFF. The J gene is TRBJ1-4, the V gene TRBV12-5, with unresolved D. The CDR3 has 16 amino acids. CDR1 and CDR2 (germline): LGHNT, FRNRAP. The germline V and J ends were trimmed by 2 bases and 0 bases, with 10 bases remaining between them.

The rearrangement joins TRBV18 to TRBJ2-1, with TRBD2 identical over 9 bases. V was pared by 6 bases and J by 4 bases, with 7 bases of the junction left unmatched. Germline lookup yields CDR1 KGHSH and CDR2 LQKENI. This CDR3 contains 15 residues. For the CDR3, the DNA is TGTGCCAGCTCCCAACGGAGCGGGGGGTACAATGAGCAGTTCTTC. It translates to CASSQRSGGYNEQFF. The variable domain in full, completed from reference TRBV18 and TRBJ2-1, reads NAGVMQNPRHLVRRRGQEARLRCSPMKGHSHVYWYRQLPEEGLKFMVYLQKENIIDESGMPKERFSAEFPKEGPSILRIQQVVRGDSAAYFCASSQRSGGYNEQFFGPGTRLTVL.